Below, 8 T cell receptor beta chains from the same sample are listed, as sequenced in a study of early T cells in non-severe SARS-CoV-2 infection. TCRdb processed the 5' RACE reads anew with MiXCR; each CDR3 protein has one entry. The table records around 76,000 distinct CDR3 sequences, approximately 10% of them present only once. The sequencing sample was made of whole blood. These receptors all stem from an adult who was a healthcare worker with PCR-confirmed SARS-CoV-2 infection or an uninfected control (not recorded which).

This clonotype was seen more than once but under ten times. This chain uses TRBV12-3 or TRBV12-4 with TRBJ2-1; TRBD2 matches at 14 bases. This CDR3 region has 17 residues. V shed 5 bases and J 4 bases; nucleotides not matched to a gene: 7. CDR3 residues: CASSATSGGVLYNEQFF. In DNA, the CDR3 is TGTGCCAGCAGTGCGACTAGCGGGGGGGTACTATACAATGAGCAGTTCTTC.

This clonotype was observed a handful of times. The CDR3 protein is CASRPRGMNTEAFF. For the CDR3, the DNA is TGTGCCAGCAGGCCCAGGGGCATGAACACTGAAGCTTTCTTT. The chain links TRBV12-3 or TRBV12-4 to TRBJ1-1; perhaps TRBD1 as D (6 bases). The CDR3 loop spans 14 amino acids. The ends were cut back, 6 bases at V and 0 bases at J, with 11 bases in the middle.

The chain carries TRBV5-6 and TRBJ2-5; unclear D gene. V shed 4 bases and J shed 3 bases, with 19 bases lying between them. The CDR3 spans 16 residues. The germline V gene has CDR1 SGHDT and CDR2 YYEEEE. The CDR3: CASSQLSLNSEETQYF. The CDR3 coding sequence is TGTGCCAGCAGCCAACTAAGCCTCAATTCGGAAGAGACCCAGTACTTC.

CDR3 loop: CASSNADASTF. The DNA for the CDR3 is TGTGCCAGCAGCAATGCAGATGCTAGCACCTTC. This sequence joins TRBV3-1 and TRBJ1-2, with D uncertain. Trimming removed 5 bases from V and 13 bases from J, with 14 bases in between. Looked up from germline, CDR1 is LGHDT and CDR2 is YNNKEL (reference sequence). The CDR3 has 11 residues.

This clonotype came up many times. The chain is built from TRBV19 and TRBJ1-5; a weak D match, TRBD1 (6 bases). Germline values: CDR1 LNHDA, CDR2 SQIVND (reference sequence). V lost 7 bases and J 6 bases, leaving 16 bases between the germline ends. CDR3 size: 14 residues. This CDR3 reads CASTRQDGGQPQHF. Here the CDR3 DNA reads TGTGCCAGTACAAGACAGGATGGAGGTCAGCCCCAGCATTTT.

This clonotype was seen a single time. V gene TRBV29-1 combines with J gene TRBJ1-1, with D maybe TRBD1 (5 bases). Germline CDR1 SQVTM, CDR2 ANQGSEA. Trimming cost V 7 bases and J 10 bases, with 16 bases left between them. The CDR3 extends over 11 amino acids. DNA of the CDR3: TGCAGCGCCATCCGGGACGCCGCAGCTTTCTTT. This translates into CSAIRDAAAFF.

The V and J genes are TRBV6-2 or TRBV6-3 and TRBJ2-2, with 11 bases identical to TRBD1. J gave up 4 bases and V 8 bases, and 6 bases lay outside the gene matches. CDR3 length: 15 amino acids. Germline V lookup: CDR1 MNHEY, CDR2 SVGEGT. The DNA for the CDR3 is TGTGCCAGCGCTGGACAGGGGGCGGGCACCGGGGAGCTGTTTTTT. Protein sequence: CASAGQGAGTGELFF.

The chain employs TRBV6-6 and TRBJ2-1, with D maybe TRBD2 (5 bases). Trimming cost V 5 bases and J 2 bases, with 16 bases left between them. CDR1 is MNHNY and CDR2 is SVGAGI in the germline V gene (reference sequence). CDR3 size: 16 residues. The CDR3 region has the DNA TGTGCCAGCAGTCCCGGGGAGAGGAGTCCCTACAATGAGCAGTTCTTC. Its translation: CASSPGERSPYNEQFF.